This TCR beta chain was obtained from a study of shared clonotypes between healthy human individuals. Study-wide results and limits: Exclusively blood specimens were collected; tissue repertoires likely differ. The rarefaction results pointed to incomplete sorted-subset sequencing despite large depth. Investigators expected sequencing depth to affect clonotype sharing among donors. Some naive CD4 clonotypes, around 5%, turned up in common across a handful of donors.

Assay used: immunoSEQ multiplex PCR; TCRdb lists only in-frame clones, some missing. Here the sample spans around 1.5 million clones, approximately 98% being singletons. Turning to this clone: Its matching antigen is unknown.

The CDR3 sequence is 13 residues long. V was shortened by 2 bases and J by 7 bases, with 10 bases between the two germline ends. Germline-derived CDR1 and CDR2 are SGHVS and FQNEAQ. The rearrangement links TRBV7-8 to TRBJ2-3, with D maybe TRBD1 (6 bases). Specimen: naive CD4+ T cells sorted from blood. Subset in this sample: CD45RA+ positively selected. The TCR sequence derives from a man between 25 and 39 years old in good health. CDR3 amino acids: CASSLNQGNTQYF. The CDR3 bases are TGTGCCAGCAGCTTAAACCAGGGGAATACGCAGTATTTT.